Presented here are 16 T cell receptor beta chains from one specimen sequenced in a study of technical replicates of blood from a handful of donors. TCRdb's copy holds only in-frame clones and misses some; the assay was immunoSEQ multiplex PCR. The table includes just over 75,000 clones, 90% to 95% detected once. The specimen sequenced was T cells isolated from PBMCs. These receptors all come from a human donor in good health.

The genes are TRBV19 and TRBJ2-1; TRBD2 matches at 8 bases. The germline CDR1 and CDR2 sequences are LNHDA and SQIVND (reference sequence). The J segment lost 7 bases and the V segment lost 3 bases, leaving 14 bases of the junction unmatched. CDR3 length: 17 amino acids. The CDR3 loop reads CASSITSGGWTGNEQFF. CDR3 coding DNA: TGTGCCAGTAGTATTACTAGCGGCGGATGGACTGGGAATGAGCAGTTCTTC. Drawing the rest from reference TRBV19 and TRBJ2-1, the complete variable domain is DGGITQSPKYLFRKEGQNVTLSCEQNLNHDAMYWYRQDPGQGLRLIYYSQIVNDFQKGDIAEGYSVSREKKESFPLTVTSAQKNPTAFYLCASSITSGGWTGNEQFFGPGTRLTVL.

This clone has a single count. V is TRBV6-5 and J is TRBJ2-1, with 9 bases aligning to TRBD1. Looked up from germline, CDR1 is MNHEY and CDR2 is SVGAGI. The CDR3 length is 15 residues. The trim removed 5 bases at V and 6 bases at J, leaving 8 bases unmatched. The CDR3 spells CASSRTGGSLNEQFF. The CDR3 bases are TGTGCCAGCAGTAGAACAGGGGGCTCACTCAATGAGCAGTTCTTC.

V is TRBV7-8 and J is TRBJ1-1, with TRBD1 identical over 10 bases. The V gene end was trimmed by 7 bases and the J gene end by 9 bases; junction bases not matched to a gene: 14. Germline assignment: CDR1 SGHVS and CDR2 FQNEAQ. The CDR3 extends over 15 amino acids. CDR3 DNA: TGTGCCAGCACCACCGGCGGGGACAGGGGTAGTAAAGCTTTCTTT. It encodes CASTTGGDRGSKAFF.

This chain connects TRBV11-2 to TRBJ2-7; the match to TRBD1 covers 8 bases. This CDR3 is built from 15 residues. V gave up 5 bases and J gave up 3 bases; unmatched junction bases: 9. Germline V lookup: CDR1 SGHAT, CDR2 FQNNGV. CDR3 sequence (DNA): TGTGCCAGCAGCGTTCGACAGGGGCTAAACTACGAGCAGTACTTC. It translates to CASSVRQGLNYEQYF. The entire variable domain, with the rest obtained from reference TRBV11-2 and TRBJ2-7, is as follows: EAGVAQSPRYKIIEKRQSVAFWCNPISGHATLYWYQQILGQGPKLLIQFQNNGVVDDSQLPKDRFSAERLKGVDSTLKIQPAKLEDSAVYLCASSVRQGLNYEQYFGPGTRLTVT.

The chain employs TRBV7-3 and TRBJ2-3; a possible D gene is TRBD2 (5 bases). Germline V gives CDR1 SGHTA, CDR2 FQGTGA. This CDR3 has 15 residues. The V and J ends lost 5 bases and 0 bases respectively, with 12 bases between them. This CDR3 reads CASSQDGLSTDTQYF. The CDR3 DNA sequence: TGTGCCAGCAGCCAAGACGGACTGAGCACAGATACGCAGTATTTT.

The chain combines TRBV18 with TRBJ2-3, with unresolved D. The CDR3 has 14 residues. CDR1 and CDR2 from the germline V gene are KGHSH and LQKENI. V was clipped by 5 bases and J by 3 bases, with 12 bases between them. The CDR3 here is CASSRSSGTDTQYF. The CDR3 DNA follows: TGTGCCAGCTCAAGGAGTTCGGGTACAGATACGCAGTATTTT.

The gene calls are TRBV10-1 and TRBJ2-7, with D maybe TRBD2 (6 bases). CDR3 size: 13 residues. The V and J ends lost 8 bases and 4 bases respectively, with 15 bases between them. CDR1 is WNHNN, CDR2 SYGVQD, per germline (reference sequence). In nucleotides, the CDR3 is TGCGCCAGCGGGACTGGGGAAGGGTACGAGCAGTACTTC. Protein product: CASGTGEGYEQYF.

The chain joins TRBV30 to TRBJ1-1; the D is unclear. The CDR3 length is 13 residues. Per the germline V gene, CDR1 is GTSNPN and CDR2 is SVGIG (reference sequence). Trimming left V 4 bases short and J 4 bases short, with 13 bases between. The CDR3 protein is CAWNLRGGTEAFF. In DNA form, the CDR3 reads TGTGCCTGGAACCTGCGGGGAGGCACTGAAGCTTTCTTT. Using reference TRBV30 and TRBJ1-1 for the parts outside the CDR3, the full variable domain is SQTIHQWPATLVQPVGSPLSLECTVEGTSNPNLYWYRQAAGRGLQLLFYSVGIGQISSEVPQNLSASRPQDRQFILSSKKLLLSDSGFYLCAWNLRGGTEAFFGQGTRLTVV.

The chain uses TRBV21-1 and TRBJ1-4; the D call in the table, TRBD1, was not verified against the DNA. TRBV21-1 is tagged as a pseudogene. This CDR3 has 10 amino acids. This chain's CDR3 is CARFRGKLFF. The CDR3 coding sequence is TGTGCCAGATTTAGGGGAAAACTGTTTTTT.

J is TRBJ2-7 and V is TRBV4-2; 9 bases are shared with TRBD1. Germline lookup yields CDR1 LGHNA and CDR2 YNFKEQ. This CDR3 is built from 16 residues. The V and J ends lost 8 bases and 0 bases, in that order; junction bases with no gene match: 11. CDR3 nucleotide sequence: TGTGCCAGCCGGGGATGGGGACAGGGCAGCTCCTACGAGCAGTACTTC. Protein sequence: CASRGWGQGSSYEQYF.

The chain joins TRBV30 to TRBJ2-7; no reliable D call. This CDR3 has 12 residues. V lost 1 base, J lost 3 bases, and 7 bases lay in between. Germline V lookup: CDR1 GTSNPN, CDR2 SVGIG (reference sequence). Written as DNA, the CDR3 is TGTGCCTGGAGTGGAGCTGACTACGAGCAGTACTTC. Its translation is CAWSGADYEQYF.

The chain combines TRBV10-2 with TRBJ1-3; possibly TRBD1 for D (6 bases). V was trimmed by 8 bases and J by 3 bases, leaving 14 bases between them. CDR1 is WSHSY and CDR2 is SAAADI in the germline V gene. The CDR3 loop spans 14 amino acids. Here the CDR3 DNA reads TGCGCCAGCCTTACAGGGCATGGTGGAAACACCATATATTTT. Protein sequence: CASLTGHGGNTIYF.

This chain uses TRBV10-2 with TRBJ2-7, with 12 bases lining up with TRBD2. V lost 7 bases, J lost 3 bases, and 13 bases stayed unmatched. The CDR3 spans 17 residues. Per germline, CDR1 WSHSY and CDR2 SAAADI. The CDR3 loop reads CASKRTSGDPLIYEQYF. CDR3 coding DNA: TGCGCCAGCAAGCGGACTAGCGGGGACCCCTTGATCTACGAGCAGTACTTC.

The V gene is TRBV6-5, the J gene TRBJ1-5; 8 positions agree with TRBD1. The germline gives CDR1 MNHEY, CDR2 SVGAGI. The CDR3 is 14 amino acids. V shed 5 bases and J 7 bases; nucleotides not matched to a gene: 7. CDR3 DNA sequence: TGTGCCAGCAGTAAGGACAGGGTAAAGCAGCCCCAGCATTTT. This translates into CASSKDRVKQPQHF.

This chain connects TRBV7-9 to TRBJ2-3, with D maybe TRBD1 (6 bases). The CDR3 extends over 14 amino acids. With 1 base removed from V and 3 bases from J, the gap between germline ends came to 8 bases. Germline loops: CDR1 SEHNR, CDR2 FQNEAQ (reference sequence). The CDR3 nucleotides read TGTGCCAGCAGCTTAGGTCAGGGGACAGATACGCAGTATTTT. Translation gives CASSLGQGTDTQYF.

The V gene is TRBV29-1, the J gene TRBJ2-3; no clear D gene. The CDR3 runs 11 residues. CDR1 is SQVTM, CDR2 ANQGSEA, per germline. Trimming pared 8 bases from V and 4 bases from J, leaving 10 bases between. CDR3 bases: TGCAGCTCCAAAAATGCAGATACGCAGTATTTT. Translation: CSSKNADTQYF.